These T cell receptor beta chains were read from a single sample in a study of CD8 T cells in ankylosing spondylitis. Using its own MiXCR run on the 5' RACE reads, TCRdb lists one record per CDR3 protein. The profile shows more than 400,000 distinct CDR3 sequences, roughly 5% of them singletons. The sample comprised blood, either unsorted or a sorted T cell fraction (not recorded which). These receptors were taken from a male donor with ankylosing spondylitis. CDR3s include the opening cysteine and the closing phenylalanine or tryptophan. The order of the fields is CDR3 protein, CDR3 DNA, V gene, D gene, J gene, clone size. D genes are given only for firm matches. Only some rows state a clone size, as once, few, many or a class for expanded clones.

cdr3_aa: CASSPRTGLVTDTQYF
cdr3_nt: TGTGCCAGCAGTCCACGGACAGGTTTGGTTACAGATACGCAGTATTTT
v_call: TRBV27
d_call: TRBD1
j_call: TRBJ2-3
clone_size: few

cdr3_aa: CSVRHQADQRTQYF
cdr3_nt: TGCAGCGTTAGACACCAGGCCGACCAAAGGACCCAGTACTTC
v_call: TRBV29-1
d_call: .
j_call: TRBJ2-5
clone_size: many

cdr3_aa: CASSPGVAGVGETQYF
cdr3_nt: TGCGCCAGCAGCCCGGGTGTAGCGGGAGTCGGAGAGACCCAGTACTTC
v_call: TRBV5-1
d_call: TRBD2
j_call: TRBJ2-5
clone_size: few

cdr3_aa: CASGAYNEQFF
cdr3_nt: TGTGCCAGCGGGGCCTACAATGAGCAGTTCTTC
v_call: TRBV9
d_call: .
j_call: TRBJ2-1
clone_size: .

cdr3_aa: CASSSIRGREYEQYF
cdr3_nt: TGTGCCAGCAGCAGTATCAGGGGGCGGGAATACGAGCAGTACTTC
v_call: TRBV7-2
d_call: TRBD1
j_call: TRBJ2-7
clone_size: .

cdr3_aa: CSASRLAGGVNEQFF
cdr3_nt: TGCAGTGCTAGCCGACTAGCGGGAGGAGTTAATGAGCAGTTCTTC
v_call: TRBV20-1
d_call: TRBD2
j_call: TRBJ2-1
clone_size: few

cdr3_aa: CASSSTGQGAMETQYF
cdr3_nt: TGCGCCAGCAGCTCGACCGGACAGGGGGCGATGGAGACCCAGTACTTC
v_call: TRBV5-1
d_call: TRBD1
j_call: TRBJ2-5
clone_size: many

cdr3_aa: CSVEDRGSGGIIDTQYF
cdr3_nt: TGCAGCGTTGAAGATCGCGGTAGCGGGGGCATTATAGATACGCAGTATTTT
v_call: TRBV29-1
d_call: TRBD2
j_call: TRBJ2-3
clone_size: many

cdr3_aa: CASRRIGTSGRNEQFF
cdr3_nt: TGTGCCAGCAGGAGAATCGGGACTAGCGGTCGGAATGAGCAGTTCTTC
v_call: TRBV12-3/TRBV12-4
d_call: TRBD2
j_call: TRBJ2-1
clone_size: many

cdr3_aa: CASRPGGSRETQYF
cdr3_nt: TGTGCCAGTAGGCCAGGGGGTAGTAGAGAGACCCAGTACTTC
v_call: TRBV19
d_call: TRBD1
j_call: TRBJ2-5
clone_size: .

cdr3_aa: CSARPKFRDYGTDTQYF
cdr3_nt: TGCAGTGCTAGACCCAAATTCCGGGACTACGGCACAGATACGCAGTATTTT
v_call: TRBV20-1
d_call: TRBD2
j_call: TRBJ2-3
clone_size: many

cdr3_aa: CSARDPFSGIGRDTQYF
cdr3_nt: TGCAGTGCTAGAGATCCGTTTAGTGGCATCGGACGAGATACGCAGTATTTT
v_call: TRBV20-1
d_call: .
j_call: TRBJ2-3
clone_size: many

cdr3_aa: CASSLRVFPPNYGYTF
cdr3_nt: TGTGCCAGCAGCCTCAGGGTATTCCCACCTAACTATGGCTACACCTTC
v_call: TRBV6-1
d_call: .
j_call: TRBJ1-2
clone_size: many

cdr3_aa: CSARERGGWDKGSPLHF
cdr3_nt: TGCAGTGCTAGAGAGAGAGGGGGCTGGGACAAAGGTTCACCCCTCCACTTT
v_call: TRBV20-1
d_call: TRBD1
j_call: TRBJ1-6
clone_size: many

cdr3_aa: CASSQDHGGNTIYF
cdr3_nt: TGCGCCAGCAGCCAAGATCACGGAGGAAACACCATATATTTT
v_call: TRBV4-3
d_call: .
j_call: TRBJ1-3
clone_size: many